This T cell receptor beta chain came from a study of T cell repertoires in cytomegalovirus infection (dated by TCRdb to between 2017 and 2020). Background on the whole study: Recently identified HLA-C-restricted CMV epitopes, whose presentation resists viral immunomodulation, were targeted by peptide stimulations together with well-studied HLA-B-restricted epitopes. Donor HLA type was relevant to the analysis, as public TCR beta signatures indicated carriage of CMV infection together with the matching HLA type.

Results and caveats for the whole study, not just this receptor: The ex vivo response was dominated by HLA-C-restricted CMV-specific TCR beta clonotypes, which also provided the single most frequent clonotype in two of eight donors. Carriers of CMV infection plus the relevant HLA type were discriminated by the cumulative frequency of public TCR beta family members in the study cohort and in an independent approximately 400-donor cohort.

TCRdb shows the sequencer as Illumina HiSeq 1500. TCRdb applied fastp at Q25 and MiXCR to the public reads, then kept only in-frame beta chains. Each record represents a unique CDR3 protein, reported with the most common genes and DNA among its rows. For this sample there are 110,000 to 150,000 distinct CDR3 sequences; roughly 32% appear just once. Around 50% of the sample is held by the ten biggest clonotypes. This clonotype was observed once. Its specific antigen is unknown. The junction shows a germline mismatch at one end, possibly a read error. The intended sense of this specimen's treatment or condition label: in vitro stimulation with specific CMV peptide epitopes to enrich CMV-specific T cells. Inclusive of the bounding cysteine and phenylalanine, the CDR3 is 12 residues long. Only CDR3 DNA remains: 36 bases, in frame from the first base. The germline V gene sets CDR1 to MNHEY and CDR2 to SVGAGI.

This sequence uses TRBV6-5 and TRBJ2-3, with 11 bases aligning to TRBD2. This receptor was taken from a human donor in good health (CMV status not recorded). Some clones in this sample may be carry-over from other donors' samples. The sample in question was CD8+ T cells from cultured PBMCs, obtained from culture after CMV antigen stimulation. DNA sequence: TGTGCCAGCGGGCCGACTAGCGGGAAAAGGGATTTT. It codes for CASGPTSGKRDF.